Presented here are 28 T cell receptor beta chains from one specimen sequenced in a study of identifying expanded T cells in peripheral blood. Sequencing used immunoSEQ multiplex PCR; TCRdb keeps in-frame clones, though not all of them. Of around 70,000 clones listed, almost 90% are singletons. The sample was blood. The receptors come from a person aged 18-70 years in good health.

The chain has TRBV19 and TRBJ1-2; 11 nucleotides align to TRBD1. Germline V CDR1 and CDR2: LNHDA, SQIVND (reference sequence). This CDR3 is 14 amino acids long. J gave up 2 bases and V 5 bases, and 1 base lay outside the gene matches. This CDR3 reads CASSRTGGNYGYTF. CDR3 nucleotide sequence: TGTGCCAGTAGTCGGACAGGGGGCAACTATGGCTACACCTTC.

The CDR3 nucleotides read TGTGCCAGCAGCTTGGGTCTTCGGACAGGGCAAGAGACCCAGTACTTC. Its translation: CASSLGLRTGQETQYF. This chain uses TRBV5-4 with TRBJ2-5; 8 bases are shared with TRBD1. The CDR3 is 16 residues long. Germline V CDR1 and CDR2: SGHNT, YYREEE (reference sequence). The ends lost 0 bases at V and 2 bases at J; junction bases unmatched: 6.

The chain uses TRBV11-2 and TRBJ1-1; no reliable D call. Germline V gene data show CDR1 as SGHAT and CDR2 as FQNNGV. The CDR3 is 14 amino acids. The germline V and J ends were trimmed by 0 bases and 6 bases, with 11 bases remaining between them. CDR3 amino acids: CASSLDRGSAEAFF. DNA for the CDR3: TGTGCCAGCAGCTTAGATCGGGGTTCCGCTGAAGCTTTCTTT. The full variable domain, its missing parts supplied by reference TRBV11-2 and TRBJ1-1, is EAGVAQSPRYKIIEKRQSVAFWCNPISGHATLYWYQQILGQGPKLLIQFQNNGVVDDSQLPKDRFSAERLKGVDSTLKIQPAKLEDSAVYLCASSLDRGSAEAFFGQGTRLTVV.

The chain has TRBV5-1 and TRBJ2-3; 15 positions agree with TRBD2. Germline V gene data show CDR1 as SGHRS and CDR2 as YFSETQ. The CDR3 is made up of 18 amino acids. After removal of 4 bases from V and 4 bases from J, the junction contained 10 bases not matched to a gene. In nucleotides, the CDR3 is TGCGCCAGCAGCCCGCCTGGGACTAGCGGGAGGAGCGCAGATACGCAGTATTTT. It codes for CASSPPGTSGRSADTQYF. Supplemented by reference TRBV5-1 and TRBJ2-3, the full variable domain reads KAGVTQTPRYLIKTRGQQVTLSCSPISGHRSVSWYQQTPGQGLQFLFEYFSETQRNKGNFPGRFSGRQFSNSRSEMNVSTLELGDSALYLCASSPPGTSGRSADTQYFGPGTRLTVL.

The rearrangement joins TRBV11-2 to TRBJ2-7; TRBD2 matches 8 bases. Germline CDR1 is SGHAT and CDR2 is FQNNGV. The CDR3 sequence is 16 residues long. Losses at the gene ends were 1 base for V and 6 bases for J; bases not matched to a gene: 11. The CDR3 DNA reads as TGTGCCAGCAGCTTAGGTCCCTCGGGACTAGTGAGCGAGCAGTACTTC. It translates to CASSLGPSGLVSEQYF.

V is TRBV20-1 and J is TRBJ1-2; D call uncertain. Trimming stripped 6 bases from V and 6 bases from J, with 8 bases between. Germline assignment: CDR1 DFQATT and CDR2 SNEGSKA (reference sequence). This CDR3 spans 10 amino acids. CDR3 nucleotides: TGCAGTGCGTCGACGGATGGCTACACCTTC. Amino acids: CSASTDGYTF.

The genes are TRBV11-2 and TRBJ2-3; TRBD2 matches 7 bases. Germline values: CDR1 SGHAT, CDR2 FQNNGV. Unmatched junction bases numbered 15, after V lost 2 bases and J lost 4 bases. This CDR3 has 18 residues. The CDR3 loop reads CASSLIALAGVGADTQYF. Here the CDR3 DNA reads TGTGCCAGCAGCTTAATTGCTCTTGCGGGGGTAGGGGCAGATACGCAGTATTTT.

The chain carries TRBV7-2 and TRBJ1-2; the D is unclear. Per germline, CDR1 SGHTA and CDR2 FQGNSA. The CDR3 consists of 13 residues. V was pared by 5 bases and J by 3 bases, with 10 bases between. CDR3 sequence reads: CASSEHEYYGYTF. CDR3 DNA sequence: TGTGCCAGCAGCGAGCACGAGTACTATGGCTACACCTTC.

V and J are TRBV5-1 and TRBJ2-7, with 8 positions matching TRBD2. The CDR3 totals 16 residues. The germline V gene has CDR1 SGHRS and CDR2 YFSETQ. The V segment lost 4 bases and the J segment 5 bases; nucleotides outside the gene matches: 14. CDR3 sequence: CASSANSGGPGNEQYF. The CDR3 DNA sequence: TGCGCCAGCAGCGCAAACTCGGGGGGGCCAGGGAACGAGCAGTACTTC.

The V gene is TRBV4-1, the J gene TRBJ2-7; 8 positions match TRBD2. This CDR3 contains 15 residues. V lost 1 base to trimming and J lost 6 bases; unmatched junction nucleotides: 8. Germline loops: CDR1 MGHRA, CDR2 YSYEKL. The CDR3 sequence: CASSQGSGRRGEQYF. CDR3 bases: TGCGCCAGCAGCCAAGGCAGCGGGAGACGTGGCGAGCAGTACTTC.

The chain combines TRBV19 with TRBJ2-6, with D perhaps TRBD1 or TRBD2 (5 bases each). CDR1 is LNHDA and CDR2 is SQIVND in the germline V gene (reference sequence). V lost 5 bases to trimming and J lost 5 bases, with 13 bases between them. CDR3 length: 15 amino acids. The CDR3 coding sequence is TGTGCCAGTAGTCCCCGGGACCGCAGGGCCAACGTCCTGACTTTC. It specifies CASSPRDRRANVLTF.

This clone was picked up one time. The CDR3 sequence: CASRSREGVNTQYF. In DNA form, the CDR3 reads TGTGCCAGCAGATCGCGGGAGGGTGTAAATACGCAGTATTTT. The gene calls are TRBV5-4 and TRBJ2-3; TRBD2 aligns across 9 bases. The ends lost 5 bases at V and 7 bases at J; junction bases unmatched: 8. Germline CDR1 is SGHNT and CDR2 is YYREEE (reference sequence). CDR3 length: 14 residues.

This rearrangement joins TRBV6-5 to TRBJ2-3; D might be TRBD2 (6 bases). This CDR3 spans 11 amino acids. V lost 6 bases, J lost 7 bases, and 8 bases lay in between. Germline V gene lookup returns CDR1 MNHEY and CDR2 SVGAGI. CDR3 coding DNA: TGTGCCAGCAGAGGCGGGAATACGCAGTATTTT. It yields the protein CASRGGNTQYF.

The chain has TRBV7-9 and TRBJ2-5, with TRBD2 matching 11 bases. The V and J ends lost 6 bases and 5 bases, in that order; junction bases with no gene match: 8. Germline V lookup: CDR1 SEHNR, CDR2 FQNEAQ (reference sequence). This CDR3 has 15 amino acids. CDR3 protein: CASSSLAGGRETQYF. CDR3 nucleotide sequence: TGTGCCAGCAGTTCGCTAGCGGGAGGTAGGGAGACCCAGTACTTC.

The chain employs TRBV11-2 and TRBJ2-7; TRBD2 aligns across 8 bases. Germline V CDR1 and CDR2: SGHAT, FQNNGV. CDR3 length: 16 amino acids. With V trimmed by 5 bases and J by 6 bases, 15 bases remained unmatched. In DNA, the CDR3 is TGTGCCAGCAGCCCGGGTGGCGGGAGGCCTCCGGGCGAGCAGTACTTC. Protein sequence: CASSPGGGRPPGEQYF.

A word on this clone: A junction boundary mismatches the germline segment, possibly from a read error. The chain links TRBV5-4 to TRBJ2-3; D assignment may be TRBD1 or TRBD2 (5 bases each). This CDR3 has 9 amino acids. CDR1 SGHNT and CDR2 YYREEE come from the germline V gene (reference sequence). This CDR3 is CASSSGPGF. The CDR3 nucleotides are TGTGCCAGCAGCTCGGGACCTGGATTT.

The chain carries TRBV7-2 and TRBJ1-1; TRBD1 agrees at 8 bases. The CDR3 covers 15 residues. The trim removed 1 base at V and 4 bases at J, leaving 5 bases unmatched. Germline assignment: CDR1 SGHTA and CDR2 FQGNSA. CDR3 coding DNA: TGTGCCAGCAGCTTAGGGGACAGGAGGGTCACTGAAGCTTTCTTT. It translates to CASSLGDRRVTEAFF. Looking up the rest from reference TRBV7-2 and TRBJ1-1 gives the full variable domain: GAGVSQSPSNKVTEKGKDVELRCDPISGHTALYWYRQSLGQGLEFLIYFQGNSAPDKSGLPSDRFSAERTGGSVSTLTIQRTQQEDSAVYLCASSLGDRRVTEAFFGQGTRLTVV.

The CDR3 DNA reads TGCGCCAGCAGCTTGGAGGCAGCGCCGCAAGAGACCCAGTACTTC. Protein sequence: CASSLEAAPQETQYF. V usage is TRBV5-1 and J usage is TRBJ2-5, with unresolved D. CDR3 size: 15 residues. The V end was cut by 0 bases, the J end by 2 bases, with 11 bases between. Germline CDR1 reads SGHRS; CDR2 reads YFSETQ.

This chain connects TRBV27 to TRBJ2-7; unclear D gene. Germline V gene data show CDR1 as MNHEY and CDR2 as SMNVEV (reference sequence). Trimming removed 3 bases from V and 1 base from J, with 10 bases in between. The CDR3 extends over 14 amino acids. In DNA form, the CDR3 reads TGTGCCAGCAGTTTGTCTCAGGAGTCCTACGAGCAGTACTTC. This gives the protein CASSLSQESYEQYF.

The genes are TRBV19 and TRBJ2-7; 7 bases are a match to TRBD1. This CDR3 is 14 amino acids long. V gave up 8 bases and J gave up 3 bases; unmatched junction bases: 10. Germline CDR1 is LNHDA and CDR2 is SQIVND (reference sequence). The CDR3 region is CASSYRQGHYEQYF. The DNA of the CDR3 is TGTGCCAGTTCCTATAGACAGGGCCACTACGAGCAGTACTTC.

In its sample, this clone was seen a few times. V gene TRBV6-6 combines with J gene TRBJ2-7; 7 positions match TRBD1. Germline V gene lookup returns CDR1 MNHNY and CDR2 SVGAGI (reference sequence). Trimming removed 4 bases from V and 5 bases from J; junction bases left unmatched: 8. The CDR3 contains 14 residues. This chain's CDR3 is CASSSTGVSHEQYF. In DNA, the CDR3 is TGTGCCAGCAGTTCAACAGGGGTTTCCCACGAGCAGTACTTC.

The chain combines TRBV10-3 with TRBJ2-5; 8 bases agree with TRBD1. This CDR3 comprises 14 residues. Germline loops: CDR1 ENHRY, CDR2 SYGVKD. J gave up 5 bases and V 10 bases, and 12 bases lay outside the gene matches. The CDR3 loop reads CATTDRGLGETQYF. In DNA, the CDR3 is TGTGCCACCACCGACAGGGGTCTCGGGGAGACCCAGTACTTC.

This chain uses TRBV4-2 with TRBJ2-7; tentative D call: TRBD2 (6 bases). This CDR3 is built from 16 residues. In germline, CDR1 is LGHNA, CDR2 YNFKEQ. The ends were cut back, 1 base at V and 0 bases at J, with 13 bases in the middle. CDR3 in DNA: TGTGCCAGCAGCCAAGTATTGCGGGACTCCTCCTACGAGCAGTACTTC. Its protein product is CASSQVLRDSSYEQYF.

The chain couples TRBV6-5 to TRBJ2-1; 7 positions agree with TRBD2. The CDR3 consists of 14 residues. V shed 6 bases and J 4 bases; nucleotides not matched to a gene: 6. Germline V gene data show CDR1 as MNHEY and CDR2 as SVGAGI. The CDR3 DNA reads as TGTGCCAGCAGAACCGGGACTAAGTACAATGAGCAGTTCTTC. Protein product: CASRTGTKYNEQFF.

The chain is built from TRBV11-1 and TRBJ1-1; possibly TRBD1 for D (6 bases). Looked up from germline, CDR1 is SGHAT and CDR2 is FQDESV (reference sequence). The CDR3 totals 14 residues. Trimming removed 6 bases from V and 1 base from J, with 12 bases in between. DNA for the CDR3: TGTGCCAGCAGAGAAGGGGGGAGGAACACTGAAGCTTTCTTT. Encoded protein: CASREGGRNTEAFF.

The chain couples TRBV6-6 to TRBJ1-3, with D possibly TRBD1 on 5 matching bases. Germline lookup yields CDR1 MNHNY and CDR2 SVGAGI (reference sequence). The CDR3 sequence is 15 residues long. Trimming left V 8 bases short and J 0 bases short, with 14 bases between. The CDR3, as DNA: TGTGCCAGCGGAAAGGGACGTCTCTCTGGAAACACCATATATTTT. This sequence encodes CASGKGRLSGNTIYF.

The chain recombines TRBV5-8 with TRBJ2-5; weak D call: TRBD2 (6 bases). Trimming left V 5 bases short and J 5 bases short, with 16 bases between. The CDR3 runs 14 residues. The germline CDR1 and CDR2 sequences are SGHTS and YDEGEE. The chain's CDR3 is CASRPASAVETQYF. The CDR3 region has the DNA TGTGCCAGCAGACCGGCTAGCGCCGTTGAGACCCAGTACTTC.

A single count supports this clone. The V and J genes are TRBV7-6 and TRBJ1-4, with D maybe TRBD1 (5 bases). CDR3 length: 14 residues. Germline lookup yields CDR1 SGHVS and CDR2 FNYEAQ. Trimming cost V 1 base and J 7 bases, with 10 bases left between them. The CDR3 bases are TGTGCCAGCAGCTTAGACGGGGGAGGTGAAAAACTGTTTTTT. Its translation is CASSLDGGGEKLFF.